The rows below give T cell receptor beta chains drawn from one sample of a study of blood T cell repertoires in COVID-19. Measured with immunoSEQ multiplex PCR; TCRdb has only the in-frame clones, and not every one. The table has 310,000 or so clones, approximately 89% seen once. The sample was PBMCs or T cells enriched from blood (not recorded which). All receptors come from a woman between 35 and 50 years old who had recovered from COVID-19. CDR3s include the opening cysteine and the closing phenylalanine or tryptophan. A D gene is named only where the DNA matches it firmly. For some rows the clone size is stated as once, few or many, or as a class when expanded; others skip it.

cdr3_length clone_size j_call d_call v_call cdr3_aa cdr3_nt
20 - TRBJ2-3 TRBD2 TRBV3-1/TRBV3-2 CASSQGPPGLAGGPIDTQYF TGTGCCAGCAGCCAAGGTCCCCCGGGACTAGCGGGGGGGCCGATAGATACGCAGTATTTT
14 - TRBJ2-7 TRBD1 TRBV6-6 CASSDPGTGYEQYF TGTGCCAGCAGTGACCCCGGGACAGGTTACGAGCAGTACTTC
15 - TRBJ2-2 - TRBV7-3 CASSLNGDNTGELFF TGTGCCAGCAGCTTAAACGGGGATAACACCGGGGAGCTGTTTTTT
15 - TRBJ1-5 - TRBV27 CASSLTGYSNQPQHF TGTGCCAGCAGTTTAACGGGATATAGCAATCAGCCCCAGCATTTT
17 - TRBJ2-3 TRBD2 TRBV30 CAWSAAFTSGGTDTQYF TGTGCCTGGAGTGCCGCTTTCACTAGCGGGGGCACAGATACGCAGTATTTT
14 once TRBJ2-7 - TRBV24-1 CATSDSGGKYEQYF TGTGCCACCAGTGATTCCGGGGGAAAATACGAGCAGTACTTC
14 - TRBJ1-1 - TRBV7-2 CASSPGGSRTEAFF TGTGCCAGCAGCCCTGGTGGGTCTAGGACTGAAGCTTTCTTT
16 - TRBJ2-1 TRBD1 TRBV6-1 CASSEAVGQGSNEQFF TGTGCCAGCAGTGAAGCGGTCGGACAGGGTTCCAATGAGCAGTTCTTC
16 - TRBJ2-1 TRBD1 TRBV24-1 CATSRQGAGPRREQFF TGTGCCACCAGTAGACAGGGTGCCGGCCCCCGGCGGGAGCAGTTCTTC
12 - TRBJ1-5 - TRBV10-3 CAISINNQPQHF TGTGCCATCAGCATCAACAACCAGCCCCAGCATTTT
15 - TRBJ2-5 TRBD2 TRBV11-2 CASSRGLADGETQYF TGTGCCAGCAGCAGGGGACTAGCTGACGGAGAGACCCAGTACTTC
14 - TRBJ1-5 - TRBV25-1 CASSVSGVGQPQHF TGTGCCAGCAGCGTATCAGGGGTTGGTCAGCCCCAGCATTTT
17 - TRBJ1-2 - TRBV14 CASSQVSGQRANYGYTF TGTGCCAGCAGCCAAGTTTCTGGACAGAGAGCTAACTATGGCTACACCTTC
15 - TRBJ2-7 - TRBV19 CASSPRQGFAYEQYF TGTGCCAGTAGTCCACGGCAGGGTTTCGCCTACGAGCAGTACTTC
15 - TRBJ1-3 - TRBV11-3 CASSQNRVSGNTIYF TGTGCCAGCAGCCAGAACAGGGTCTCTGGAAACACCATATATTTT
15 - TRBJ1-3 - TRBV28 CASSLFPGSGNTIYF TGTGCCAGCAGTTTATTTCCAGGGTCTGGAAACACCATATATTTT
15 - TRBJ1-6 TRBD1 TRBV7-2 CASSFDRANNSPLHF TGTGCCAGCAGCTTCGACAGGGCAAATAATTCACCCCTCCACTTT
11 - TRBJ1-2 - TRBV30 CACAGSYGYTF TGTGCCTGCGCCGGGAGCTATGGCTACACCTTC
13 - TRBJ1-2 - TRBV12-3/TRBV12-4 CASSQGLFGGYTF TGTGCCAGCAGTCAGGGGTTATTTGGAGGCTACACCTTC
16 - TRBJ1-5 TRBD1 TRBV6-2/TRBV6-3 CASSWRTGISNQPQHF TGTGCCAGCAGTTGGCGGACAGGGATTAGCAATCAGCCCCAGCATTTT
17 - TRBJ2-3 TRBD2 TRBV7-6 CASSFSLAGGGTDTQYF TGTGCCAGCAGCTTCAGCTTAGCGGGAGGGGGCACAGATACGCAGTATTTT
14 - TRBJ1-2 TRBD1 TRBV4-3 CASSQYRDSFGYTF TGCGCCAGCAGCCAATACCGGGACAGCTTTGGCTACACCTTC
18 - TRBJ2-3 TRBD2 TRBV3-1/TRBV3-2 CASSQERVAGGSEDTQYF TGTGCCAGCAGCCAAGAACGGGTAGCGGGGGGCTCTGAAGATACGCAGTATTTT
14 - TRBJ1-2 - TRBV24-1 CATSDSGHPRGYTF TGTGCCACCAGTGATTCGGGACACCCGCGGGGCTACACCTTC
15 - TRBJ2-7 - TRBV30 CAWSVGSARLYEQYF TGTGCCTGGAGTGTAGGTAGCGCCCGACTCTACGAGCAGTACTTC
12 - TRBJ2-7 - TRBV28 CASSAKSYEQYF TGTGCCAGCAGTGCTAAGTCCTACGAGCAGTACTTC
15 - TRBJ2-7 TRBD2 TRBV11-2 CASSAGLAGPYEQYF TGTGCCAGCAGCGCGGGACTAGCGGGACCCTACGAGCAGTACTTC
15 - TRBJ2-1 - TRBV18 CASSPPVSSYNEQFF TGTGCCAGCTCACCACCGGTGAGCTCCTACAATGAGCAGTTCTTC
14 - TRBJ2-7 - TRBV7-8 CASSSSLMSYEQYF TGTGCCAGCAGCTCTTCCCTTATGAGCTACGAGCAGTACTTC
16 - TRBJ2-3 TRBD2 TRBV29-1 CSVEGTSGANWDTQYF TGCAGCGTTGAGGGGACTAGCGGGGCTAACTGGGATACGCAGTATTTT
15 - TRBJ2-7 TRBD1 TRBV7-8 CASSIGQGGLYEQYF TGTGCCAGCAGCATCGGACAGGGAGGCCTCTACGAGCAGTACTTC
13 once TRBJ2-5 - TRBV3-1/TRBV3-2 CASRRDGQETQYF TGTGCCAGCAGGCGGGACGGCCAAGAGACCCAGTACTTC
20 once TRBJ2-1 - TRBV15 CATSRDAGRSFRLADNEQFF TGTGCCACCAGCAGAGATGCCGGAAGAAGTTTTAGGTTGGCGGACAATGAGCAGTTCTTC
13 - TRBJ2-2 TRBD1 TRBV2 CASSGQGTGELFF TGTGCCAGCAGTGGACAGGGGACCGGGGAGCTGTTTTTT
14 - TRBJ2-7 - TRBV6-2/TRBV6-3 CASSYQDSSYEQYF TGTGCCAGCAGTTACCAGGACAGTTCCTACGAGCAGTACTTC
14 - TRBJ1-1 - TRBV11-2 CASSFGQGNTEAFF TGTGCCAGCAGCTTCGGTCAGGGAAACACTGAAGCTTTCTTT
13 - TRBJ2-5 - TRBV5-1 CASSLLPQETQYF TGCGCCAGCAGCCTTCTTCCCCAAGAGACCCAGTACTTC
18 - TRBJ2-6 TRBD1 TRBV3-1/TRBV3-2 CASSLRDRDVSGANVLTF TGTGCCAGCAGCCTTCGGGACAGGGACGTCTCTGGGGCCAACGTCCTGACTTTC